This record looks at one TCR beta chain sequence and its context. CDR1 and CDR2 from the germline V gene are SGHDN and FVKESK. Trimming pared 2 bases from V and 2 bases from J, leaving 19 bases between. The CDR3 covers 18 residues. The record originates from a study of blood T cell repertoires in COVID-19. Whole-study context: There were acute and convalescent COVID-19 samples, and they came from the United States, Italy and Spain.

Using immunoSEQ multiplex PCR, the repertoire was profiled, and TCRdb retains in-frame clones only, with some absent. Of approximately 470,000 clones in the sample, around 85% are singletons; the top ten hold 3.2%. This TCR came from a human donor in a cohort sampled during active COVID-19. The V and J genes are TRBV14 and TRBJ2-1; tentatively, D is TRBD2 (6 bases). Material for sequencing was peripheral blood. CDR3 sequence reads: CASSQMGYSGDTYNEQFF. CDR3 bases: TGTGCCAGCAGCCAAATGGGATATAGCGGAGACACCTACAATGAGCAGTTCTTC.